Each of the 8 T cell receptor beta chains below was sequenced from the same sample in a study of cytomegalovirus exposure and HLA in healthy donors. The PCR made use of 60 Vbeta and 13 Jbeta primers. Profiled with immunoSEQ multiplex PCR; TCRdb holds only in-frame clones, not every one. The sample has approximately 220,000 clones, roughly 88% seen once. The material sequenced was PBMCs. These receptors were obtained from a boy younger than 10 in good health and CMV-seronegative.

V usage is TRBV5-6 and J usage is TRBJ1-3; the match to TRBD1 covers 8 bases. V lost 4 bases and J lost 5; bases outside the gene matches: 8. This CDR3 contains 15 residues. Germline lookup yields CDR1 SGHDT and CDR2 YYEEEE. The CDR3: CASSLTGVGRNTIYF. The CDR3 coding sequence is TGTGCCAGCAGCCTGACAGGGGTAGGAAGAAACACCATATATTTT.

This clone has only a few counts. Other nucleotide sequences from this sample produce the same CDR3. CDR3 protein: CASSYSTGTYEQYF. The DNA for the CDR3 is TGTGCCAGCAGTTACTCGACAGGGACCTACGAGCAGTACTTC. The chain uses TRBV6-6 and TRBJ2-7; 7 bases align to TRBD1. J gave up 2 bases and V 0 bases, and 1 base lay outside the gene matches. The germline CDR1 and CDR2 sequences are MNHNY and SVGAGI (reference sequence). This CDR3 is 14 amino acids long.

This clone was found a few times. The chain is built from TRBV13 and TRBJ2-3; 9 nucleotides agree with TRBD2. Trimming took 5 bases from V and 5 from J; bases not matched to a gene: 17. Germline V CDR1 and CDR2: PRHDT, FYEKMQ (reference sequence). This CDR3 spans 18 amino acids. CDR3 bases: TGTGCCAGCAGCCCAGCCTACCCTTTGGGACTAGCAGGAGATACGCAGTATTTT. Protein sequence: CASSPAYPLGLAGDTQYF.

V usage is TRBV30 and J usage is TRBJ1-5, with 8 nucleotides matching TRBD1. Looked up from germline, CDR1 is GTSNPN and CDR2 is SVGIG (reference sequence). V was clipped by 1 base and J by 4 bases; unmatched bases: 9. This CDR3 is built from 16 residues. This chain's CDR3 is CAWSGTGSRVNQPQHF. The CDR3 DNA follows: TGTGCCTGGAGTGGGACAGGGAGCCGGGTAAATCAGCCCCAGCATTTT.

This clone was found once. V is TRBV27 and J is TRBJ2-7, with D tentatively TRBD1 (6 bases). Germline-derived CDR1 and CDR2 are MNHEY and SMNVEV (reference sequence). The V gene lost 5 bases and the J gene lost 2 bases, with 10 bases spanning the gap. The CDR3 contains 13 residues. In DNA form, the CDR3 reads TGTGCCAGCAGTCGGACAGAAACCTACGAGCAGTACTTC. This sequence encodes CASSRTETYEQYF.

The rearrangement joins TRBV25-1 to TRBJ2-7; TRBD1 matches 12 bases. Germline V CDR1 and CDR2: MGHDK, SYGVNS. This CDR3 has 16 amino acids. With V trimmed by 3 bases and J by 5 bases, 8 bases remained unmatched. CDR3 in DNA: TGTGCCAGCAGTGACATATCGGGACAGGGGGCACACGAGCAGTACTTC. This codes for CASSDISGQGAHEQYF.

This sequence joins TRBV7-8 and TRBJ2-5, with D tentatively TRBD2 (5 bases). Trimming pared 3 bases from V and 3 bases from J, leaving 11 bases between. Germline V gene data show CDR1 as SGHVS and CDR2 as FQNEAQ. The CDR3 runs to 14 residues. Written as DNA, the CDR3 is TGTGCCAGCAGCTTGTCGAGCGGTAAAGAGACCCAGTACTTC. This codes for CASSLSSGKETQYF.

CDR3 nucleotide sequence: TGTGCCAGCGGGTCGCGGGGACAGGGTGCCTACAATGAGCAGTTCTTC. Encoded protein: CASGSRGQGAYNEQFF. The rearrangement joins TRBV2 to TRBJ2-1; TRBD1 matches 9 bases. J was trimmed by 2 bases and V by 8 bases; bases with no gene match: 10. Per the germline V gene, CDR1 is SNHLY and CDR2 is FYNNEI. The CDR3 totals 16 residues.